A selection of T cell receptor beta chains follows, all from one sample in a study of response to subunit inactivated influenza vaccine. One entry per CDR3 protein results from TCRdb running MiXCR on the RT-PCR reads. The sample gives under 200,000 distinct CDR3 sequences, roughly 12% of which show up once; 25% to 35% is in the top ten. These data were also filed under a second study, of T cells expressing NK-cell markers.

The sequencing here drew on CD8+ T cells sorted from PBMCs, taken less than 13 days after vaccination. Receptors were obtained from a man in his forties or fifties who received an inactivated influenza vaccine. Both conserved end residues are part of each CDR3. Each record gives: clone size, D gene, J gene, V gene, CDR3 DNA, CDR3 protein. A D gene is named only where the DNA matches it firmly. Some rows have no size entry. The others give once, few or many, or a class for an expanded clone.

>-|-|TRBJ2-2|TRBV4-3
TGCGCCAGCAGCCAAGATCTCGGATACACCGGGGAGCTGTTTTTT
CASSQDLGYTGELFF
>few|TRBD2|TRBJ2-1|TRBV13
TGTGCCAGCAGCTACCCCGGGACTAGCGGGAAGGATGAGCAGTTCTTC
CASSYPGTSGKDEQFF
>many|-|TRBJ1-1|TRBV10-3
TGTGCCACAGGACAGACGAACACTGAAGCTTTCTTT
CATGQTNTEAFF
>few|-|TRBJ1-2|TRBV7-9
TGTGCCAGCAGCTTAGTTAATTATCCTGGGTCCCCCGGCTACACCTTC
CASSLVNYPGSPGYTF
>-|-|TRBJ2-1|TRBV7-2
TGTGCCAGCAGCCCCTCCGGGACGGGCAATGAGCAGTTCTTC
CASSPSGTGNEQFF
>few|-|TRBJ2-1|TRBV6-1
TGTGCCACCACCCCCCTGGTTGGGGGTTACAATGAGCAGTTCTTC
CATTPLVGGYNEQFF
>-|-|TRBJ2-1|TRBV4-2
TGTGCCAGCAGCCAAGGAGACAGCGGCCGAGAGCAGTTCTTC
CASSQGDSGREQFF
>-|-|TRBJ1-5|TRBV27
TGTGCCAGCAGTTTAACAGGGCCTCATCAGCCCCAGCATTTT
CASSLTGPHQPQHF
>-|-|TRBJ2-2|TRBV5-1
TGCGCCAGCAGCTTGGAGGCAGGGGCCGGCACCGGGGAGCTGTTTTTT
CASSLEAGAGTGELFF
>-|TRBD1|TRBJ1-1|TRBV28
TGTGCCAGCAGTTTAATGGACAGGGGTACTGAAGCTTTCTTT
CASSLMDRGTEAFF
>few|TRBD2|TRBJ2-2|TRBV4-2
TGTGCCAGCAGCTCCCGGGGGCGGGGGGCCGGGGAGCTGTTTTTT
CASSSRGRGAGELFF
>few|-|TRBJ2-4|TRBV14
TGTGCCAGCAGCCAAGGAGGAAACATTCAGTACTTC
CASSQGGNIQYF
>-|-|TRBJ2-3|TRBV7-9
TGTGCCAGCATGGGGCCGGAGGGTACGCAGTATTTT
CASMGPEGTQYF
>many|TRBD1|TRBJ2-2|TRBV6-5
TGTGCCAGCAGCTACGGACAGGGTGACACCGGGGAGCTGTTTTTT
CASSYGQGDTGELFF
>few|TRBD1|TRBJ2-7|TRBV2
TGTGCCAGTTTTCTTCCGGGACAGGTGTCCTACGAGCAGTACTTC
CASFLPGQVSYEQYF
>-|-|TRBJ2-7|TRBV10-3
TGTGCCATCAGTGAGTCGACGAGGTCCGTCTCCTACGAGCAGTACTTC
CAISESTRSVSYEQYF